Listed below are T cell receptor beta chains from one sample, sequenced in a study of blood T cells in healthy people across ages. One entry per CDR3 protein, called by TCRdb with MiXCR from the 5' RACE reads. The repertoire holds fewer than 1.5 million distinct CDR3 sequences, with 35% to 45% as singletons. Sample: blood. Receptors were obtained from a woman between 18 and 29 years old in good health. Both conserved end residues are part of each CDR3. Each record gives: J gene, clone size, D gene, V gene, CDR3 DNA, CDR3 protein. D genes are given only for firm matches. Part of the rows lack a size; the others show once, few, many or a class for expanded clones.

TRBJ1-2	-	TRBD1	TRBV29-1	TGCAGCGTCACAGTGACAGGGGACTATGGCTACACCTTC	CSVTVTGDYGYTF
TRBJ2-7	-	-	TRBV20-1	TGCAGTGCCTTGGGGGAGCGAAACACTGAGCAGTACTTC	CSALGERNTEQYF
TRBJ2-6	few	-	TRBV9	TGTGCCAGCAGCTCTGGGGTCCTAAACGTCCTGACTTTC	CASSSGVLNVLTF
TRBJ2-5	few	TRBD1	TRBV6-5	TGTGCCAGCACTAGGGACAGGGGGAGCCAAGAGACCCAGTACTTC	CASTRDRGSQETQYF
TRBJ2-4	few	TRBD1	TRBV3-1	TGTGCCAGCAGCCCTTCGACAGGGTCGCTAAACATTCAGTACTTC	CASSPSTGSLNIQYF
TRBJ2-7	-	-	TRBV15	TGTGCCACCAGCGTCTACTGGGACGAGCAGTACTTC	CATSVYWDEQYF
TRBJ2-3	few	TRBD2	TRBV20-1	TGCAGTCTCCTCATCGCCGGGCTAGCGGGGGGCCTAGATACGCAGTATTTT	CSLLIAGLAGGLDTQYF
TRBJ2-3	-	TRBD2	TRBV4-1	TGCGCCAGCAGCCACCCCCCGGACAGGACTAGCGGGGGGAACACAGATACGCAGTATTTT	CASSHPPDRTSGGNTDTQYF
TRBJ2-5	once	TRBD2	TRBV6-5	TGTGCCAGCACCGATAGCGGGGGAAACAATGAGCAGTACTTC	CASTDSGGNNEQYF
TRBJ2-3	-	-	TRBV5-5	TGTGCCAGCAGCTCCAGGGACCATACGCAGTATTTT	CASSSRDHTQYF
TRBJ2-4	-	TRBD2	TRBV5-1	TGCGCCAGCAGCCCCGGTTTGGGTAGCGGGGGGGCCATCCAAGAGCAGTACTTC	CASSPGLGSGGAIQEQYF
TRBJ2-5	-	TRBD2	TRBV29-1	TGCAGCGTTGTGGCTAGCGGGAATGAGCAGTACTTC	CSVVASGNEQYF
TRBJ2-7	-	TRBD1	TRBV27	TGTGCCAGCAGTCCCCTGACAGGGGGGGTCTTCAATGAGCAGTACTTC	CASSPLTGGVFNEQYF
TRBJ1-4	-	-	TRBV20-1	TGCAGTGCAAAACACGGGGGCCTGAATGAAAAACTGTTTTTT	CSAKHGGLNEKLFF
TRBJ2-2	-	TRBD2	TRBV2	TGTGCCAGCAGTGGGGCGGGGGGAATCGGGGAGCTGTTTTTT	CASSGAGGIGELFF
TRBJ2-1	-	TRBD2	TRBV10-1	TGCGCCAGCAGTGAGATAGCGGGGAAGGTCAATGAGCAGTTCTTC	CASSEIAGKVNEQFF
TRBJ2-1	-	-	TRBV14	TGTGCCAGCAGCCCCCCGGTCCCGCACTCCTACAATGAGCAGTTCTTC	CASSPPVPHSYNEQFF